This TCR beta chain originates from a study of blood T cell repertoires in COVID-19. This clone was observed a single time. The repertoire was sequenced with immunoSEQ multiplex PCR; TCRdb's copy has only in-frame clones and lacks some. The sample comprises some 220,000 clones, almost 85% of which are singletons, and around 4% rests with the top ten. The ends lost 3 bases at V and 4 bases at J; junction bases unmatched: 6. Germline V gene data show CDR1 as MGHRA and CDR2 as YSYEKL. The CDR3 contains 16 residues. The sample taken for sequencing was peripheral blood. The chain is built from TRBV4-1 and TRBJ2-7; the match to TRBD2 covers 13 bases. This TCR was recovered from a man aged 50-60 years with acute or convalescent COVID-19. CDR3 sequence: CASSQEGLAGQYEQYF. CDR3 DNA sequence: TGCGCCAGCAGCCAGGAGGGACTAGCGGGACAATACGAGCAGTACTTC.